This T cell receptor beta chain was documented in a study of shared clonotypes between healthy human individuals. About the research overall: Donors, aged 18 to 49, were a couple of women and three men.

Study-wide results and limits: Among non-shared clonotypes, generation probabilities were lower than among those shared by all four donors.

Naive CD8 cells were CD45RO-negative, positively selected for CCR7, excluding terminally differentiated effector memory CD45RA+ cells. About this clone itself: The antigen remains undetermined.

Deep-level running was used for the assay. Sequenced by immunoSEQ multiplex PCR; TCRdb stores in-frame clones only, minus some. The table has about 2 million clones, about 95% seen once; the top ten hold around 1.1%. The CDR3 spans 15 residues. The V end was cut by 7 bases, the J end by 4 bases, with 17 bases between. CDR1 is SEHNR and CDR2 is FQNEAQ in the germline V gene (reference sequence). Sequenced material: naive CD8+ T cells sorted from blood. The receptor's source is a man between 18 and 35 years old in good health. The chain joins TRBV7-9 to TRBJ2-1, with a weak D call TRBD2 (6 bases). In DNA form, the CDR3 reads TGTGCCAGCATCCCCTGGGATAGCGGATACAATGAGCAGTTCTTC. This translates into CASIPWDSGYNEQFF.